What follows describes a single T cell receptor beta chain. Its antigen is undetermined. The entry originates in a study of regulatory T cells in long-lasting Graves disease. Overall study context: Over-5-year antithyroid drug use with positive TSH receptor antibodies defined persistent Graves' disease in the study.

There are 18 residues in the CDR3. Germline assignment: CDR1 MNHEY and CDR2 SMNVEV (reference sequence). Trimming cost V 2 bases and J 1 base, with 20 bases left between them. Time point indicated: persistent/refractory GD, antithyroid drugs over 5 years with positive TRAb. Following extraction of RNA from PBMCs, that RNA was used to make the TCR library. General study results and limits: Those with persistent disease had in common more public clonotypes (2,741) than new patients (about 970). There were preferences for TRBV28, TRBJ1-2 and TRBJ2-5 in persistent disease. Lower TCR diversity characterized persistent Graves' patients relative to newly diagnosed patients.

To make TCR beta libraries, researchers used iRepertoire HTBI primers and Arm-PCR of CDR3 regions. TCRdb re-analysed the multiplex PCR reads in MiXCR, keeping a single row per CDR3 protein. The sample lists nearly 350,000 distinct CDR3 sequences; 20% were seen once. The starting material was peripheral blood mononuclear cells (PBMCs), obtained when the disease was refractory, from a patient treated with antithyroid drugs. The clonotype originates from a female donor with Graves disease. V and J are TRBV27 and TRBJ1-1; weak D call: TRBD1 (5 bases). CDR3 nucleotides: TGTGCCAGCAGTTTAATGGGGTTGGCAGGGCGAAGGAACACTGAAGCTTTCTTT. Its translation is CASSLMGLAGRRNTEAFF.